This T cell receptor beta chain appears in the sequencing data of a study of cytomegalovirus exposure and HLA in healthy donors. Overall study results and limits: A later look showed TCR association rates differing by HLA locus, highest for DRB1 and lowest for HLA-C. The study listed approximately 160 cytomegalovirus-associated TCR beta chains. Reportedly, fewer N-insertions than the approximately 690-donor mean appeared in an Asian-associated ancestry cluster in a later analysis.

This CDR3 has 17 residues. V was clipped by 5 bases and J by 0 bases, with 14 bases between them. CDR1 is MNHEY, CDR2 SMNVEV, per germline (reference sequence). The PCR used 60 Vbeta and 13 Jbeta primers. Sequenced by immunoSEQ multiplex PCR; TCRdb stores in-frame clones only, minus some. The data contain approximately 190,000 clones, approximately 70% of them singletons. As regards this clone: Its target is not known.

The source of this sequence is a man in his forties or fifties in good health and CMV-seropositive. The sequenced sample consisted of PBMCs. This sequence joins TRBV27 and TRBJ2-6; TRBD1 is a possible D gene (6 bases). The CDR3 DNA follows: TGTGCCAGCAGTGGACTCGGGACACCCTCTGGGGCCAACGTCCTGACTTTC. Translating it yields CASSGLGTPSGANVLTF.